These T cell receptor beta chains were read from a single sample in a study of blood T cells in healthy people across ages. One entry per CDR3 protein, called by TCRdb with MiXCR from the 5' RACE reads. The table lists more than 1.4 million distinct CDR3 sequences, around 42% of them singletons. The sequenced sample was blood. These receptors were taken from a woman younger than 30 in good health. Each CDR3 is given with its conserved first and last residue. D genes are given only for firm matches. Some rows mark clone size as missing; the rest say once, few, many or name a class of expanded clone.

>13|-|TRBV7-2|few|TRBJ2-3
TGTGCCAGCAGCTTAGAGGTTGGGGGGACGCAGTATTTT
CASSLEVGGTQYF
>16|-|TRBV7-3|-|TRBJ2-1
TGTGCCAGCAGCCCCGCTGGGACTGCAGGTTACAATGAGCAGTTCTTC
CASSPAGTAGYNEQFF
>15|-|TRBV28|few|TRBJ1-5
TGTGCCAGCAGTTTCATGGGGGAGGGCAATCAGCCCCAGCATTTT
CASSFMGEGNQPQHF
>16|TRBD2|TRBV18|-|TRBJ2-3
TGTGCCAGCTCACGGGAGCGGGATCTTTCCCTAGATACGCAGTATTTT
CASSRERDLSLDTQYF
>14|TRBD1|TRBV20-1|-|TRBJ1-2
TGCAGTGCTTCCGGGACAGCCGTACCTTATGGCTACACCTTC
CSASGTAVPYGYTF
>14|TRBD1|TRBV10-3|-|TRBJ1-2
TGTGCCGCGGCCGGGACAGGGGGCGCGGAGGGCTACACCTTC
CAAAGTGGAEGYTF
>17|TRBD2|TRBV4-1|-|TRBJ2-3
TGCGCCAGCAGCCGCCAGACTAGCGGGGCCCCCACAGATACGCAGTATTTT
CASSRQTSGAPTDTQYF
>14|-|TRBV12-3/TRBV12-4|few|TRBJ2-4
TGTGCCAGCAGTTTAGCGCTTGAGCCCCCCGGGCAGTACTTC
CASSLALEPPGQYF
>14|-|TRBV11-1|-|TRBJ2-5
TGTGCCAGCAGTGCTAGCCCGGGCGGGGAGACCCAGTACTTC
CASSASPGGETQYF
>13|-|TRBV10-1|few|TRBJ2-3
TGCGCCAGCACCCGGGACTCTGGGAATACGCAGTATTTT
CASTRDSGNTQYF
>13|-|TRBV2|-|TRBJ1-5
TGTGCCAGCAGGAAGGGAAGCAATCAGCCCCAGCATTTT
CASRKGSNQPQHF